This T cell receptor (beta chain) was documented in a study of cytomegalovirus exposure and HLA in healthy donors. PCR involved 60 Vbeta and 13 Jbeta primers. The protocol was immunoSEQ multiplex PCR, while the TCRdb copy is restricted to in-frame clones and leaves out a portion. The data contain about 150,000 clones, roughly 75% of them singletons. The CDR3 consists of 16 residues. Germline values: CDR1 SGHVS, CDR2 FQNEAQ. Germline trimming cut 5 bases from V and 8 bases from J; bases unmatched to any gene: 10. With respect to this clone: A read error is likely, as this CDR3 ends without the conserved phenylalanine or tryptophan.

The chain has TRBV7-8 and TRBJ2-3; 13 bases are shared with TRBD2. Sequenced: PBMCs. This TCR was recovered from a man younger than 30 in good health and CMV-seronegative. The CDR3 nucleotides are TGTGCCAGCAGCCTCGAGGGACTAGCGGGAAAGGGTACGCAGTATCTT. Its protein product is CASSLEGLAGKGTQYL.